Reported below is one TCR beta chain. These data come from a study of T cells after somatic rescue of genetic block. Germline CDR1 is SGHNT and CDR2 is YYREEE (reference sequence). CDR3 size: 18 residues. After removal of 2 bases from V and 0 bases from J, the junction contained 11 bases not matched to a gene. Clones were read by immunoSEQ multiplex PCR, and TCRdb kept only the in-frame ones, dropping some. The sample carries some 70,000 clones, roughly 91% recorded once. The sequence was obtained from a man aged 25 to 40. Material for sequencing was peripheral blood mononuclear cells (PBMCs). The chain uses TRBV5-4 and TRBJ2-1; 7 bases are a match to TRBD2. In nucleotides, the CDR3 is TGTGCCAGCAGCTTTTATGAGGGAGGGCGAAGCTCCTACAATGAGCAGTTCTTC. Translating it yields CASSFYEGGRSSYNEQFF.